This T cell receptor beta chain originates from a study of blood T cell repertoires in COVID-19 (dated by TCRdb to the early 2020s). Study-level background: Collaborator samples came from the United States, Italy and Spain and covered acute and convalescent phases of COVID-19. Samples came from the ongoing ImmuneRACE study (first 160 participants) plus 1,254 subjects from 6 global collaborators. The repertoires were released in a freely available public database meant as a resource for research on the immune response to SARS-CoV-2. A de-identified subject ID, COVID-19 status, age in years and sex were almost always included in the sample metadata. The dataset comprised deeply sampled blood TCRbeta repertoires from subjects exposed to, actively infected with, or recovered from COVID-19. The prospective study material was composed of cDNA or gDNA derived from T cells, B-cell-depleted T cells, or PBMCs. Where HLA class I and class II types were available, the types were taken from metadata supplied by the sample provider, not from assay-based typing.

TCRbeta CDR3 regions were amplified from genomic DNA using the immunoSEQ Assay, a bias-controlled multiplex PCR. Processing in the source paper ran as follows. Nucleated cell counts per sample were estimated from amplification of reference gene primers within the assay. To quantify the absolute abundance of each unique TCRbeta CDR3 rearrangement, sequence reads were collapsed and filtered. For each sample, productive Simpson clonality was calculated by taking the square root of Simpson's diversity index across productive rearrangements. TCRdb mirrors the immuneACCESS table, restricted to in-frame sequences. Some clones are absent from its copies; in checked studies, under half trace to an unresolved V gene, and the reason for the others is unknown. V and J calls and clone size are copied from that table; D and trimming were computed from the DNA. The sample contains about 210,000 clones, 65% to 90% of them found a single time. The ten largest clones take up just under 9% of the sample.

V is trimmed back by 0 bases and J by 3 bases, and the junction contains 10 bases that no gene match accounts for. Based on the germline V gene, the CDR1 and CDR2 sequences are SGDLS and YYNGEE. The CDR3 sequence holds 17 residues, the cysteine and phenylalanine included. Only the CDR3 DNA stays, 51 bases, in frame from base 1. Overall study results and their limits: How much clinical and demographic metadata was included differed by source and by participant, and the metadata was provided uncurated.

Details on this clone: Its binding antigen is unknown. It has no much larger one-base neighbor in the sample; base qualities were not kept.

Participants in the prospective study were aged 18 to 89 years, lived in under 30 United States geographic areas, and enrolled through a virtual design. In the prospective study, cohorts were assigned on the basis of participant-reported clinical history obtained from a screening survey and a study questionnaire. In the prospective study, whole blood, serum and a nasopharyngeal or oropharyngeal swab were collected from each participant by mobile phlebotomists. Additional blood draws and questionnaires over an approximately two-month period could optionally be provided by prospective study participants. Before DNA extraction, blood samples from the prospective study were shipped at room temperature or frozen.

Sequencing used PBMCs or T cells enriched from blood (not recorded which). The TCR comes from a woman between 45 and 65 years old with acute COVID-19. The chain employs TRBV9 and TRBJ2-3; the junction holds 7 bases that match TRBD2. The CDR3 sequence is CASSVGGGSGWTDTQYF. The DNA reads as follows: TGTGCCAGCAGCGTAGGCGGGGGATCGGGGTGGACAGATACGCAGTATTTT.